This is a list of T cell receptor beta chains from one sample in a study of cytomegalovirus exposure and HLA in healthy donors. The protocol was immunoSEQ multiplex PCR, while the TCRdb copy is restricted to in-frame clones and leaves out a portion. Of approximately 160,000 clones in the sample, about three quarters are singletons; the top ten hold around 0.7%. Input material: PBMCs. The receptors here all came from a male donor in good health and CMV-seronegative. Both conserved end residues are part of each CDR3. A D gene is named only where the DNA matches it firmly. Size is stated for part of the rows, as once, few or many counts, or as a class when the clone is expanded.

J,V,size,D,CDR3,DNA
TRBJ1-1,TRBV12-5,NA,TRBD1,CASGSLGQGTEAFF,TGTGCTAGTGGTTCCCTTGGACAGGGTACTGAAGCTTTCTTT
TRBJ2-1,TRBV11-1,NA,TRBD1,CASSPGGTYYNEQFF,TGTGCCAGCAGCCCAGGGGGCACGTATTACAATGAGCAGTTCTTC
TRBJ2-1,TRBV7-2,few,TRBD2,CASSPGPRGEDEQFF,TGTGCCAGCAGCCCGGGACCCCGGGGGGAGGATGAGCAGTTCTTC
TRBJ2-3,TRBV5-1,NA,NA,CASSPGLPSTDTQYF,TGCGCCAGCAGCCCGGGACTGCCAAGCACAGATACGCAGTATTTT
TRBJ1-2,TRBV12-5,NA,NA,CASGLIRGNYTF,TGTGCTAGTGGTTTGATCAGGGGAAACTACACCTTC
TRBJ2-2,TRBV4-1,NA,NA,CASSLWDSPSNTGELFF,TGCGCCAGCAGCCTCTGGGACTCTCCTTCGAACACCGGGGAGCTGTTTTTT
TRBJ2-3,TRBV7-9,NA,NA,CSSSLGTTDTQYF,TGTTCCAGCAGCTTGGGCACCACAGATACGCAGTATTTT
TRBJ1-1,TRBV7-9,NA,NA,CASSFGLMNTEAFF,TGTGCCAGCAGCTTCGGACTCATGAACACTGAAGCTTTCTTT
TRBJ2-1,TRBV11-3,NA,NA,CASSLVDRPYNEQFF,TGTGCCAGCAGCTTAGTCGACAGGCCTTACAATGAGCAGTTCTTC
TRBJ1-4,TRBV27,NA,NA,CASRGTTNEKLFF,TGTGCCAGCCGCGGGACAACTAATGAAAAACTGTTTTTT
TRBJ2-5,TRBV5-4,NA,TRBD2,CASSLAGGRAGETQYF,TGTGCCAGCAGCTTGGCTGGCGGGAGGGCCGGGGAGACCCAGTACTTC
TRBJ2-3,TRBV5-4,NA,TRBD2,CASSRGVDTQYF,TGTGCCAGCAGCCGGGGGGTGGATACGCAGTATTTT
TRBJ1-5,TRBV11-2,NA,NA,CASSLTGRDQPQHF,TGTGCCAGCAGCTTAACTGGGAGAGATCAGCCCCAGCATTTT
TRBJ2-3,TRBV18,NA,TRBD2,CASSPRGLAGTDTQYF,TGTGCCAGCTCCCCCCGCGGACTAGCGGGCACAGATACGCAGTATTTT
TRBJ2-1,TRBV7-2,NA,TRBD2,CASSLVGLARYNEQFF,TGTGCCAGCAGCTTAGTGGGACTAGCGCGTTACAATGAGCAGTTCTTC
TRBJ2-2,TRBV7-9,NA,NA,CASSQQVATGELFF,TGTGCCAGCAGTCAACAGGTGGCCACCGGGGAGCTGTTTTTT
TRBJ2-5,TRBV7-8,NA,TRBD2,CASSIDSGGAQETQYF,TGTGCCAGCAGCATAGATAGCGGGGGGGCCCAAGAGACCCAGTACTTC
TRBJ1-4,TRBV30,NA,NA,CAWNAGAREKLFF,TGTGCCTGGAACGCGGGGGCGCGTGAAAAACTGTTTTTT
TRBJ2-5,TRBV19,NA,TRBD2,CATGTSGSRGETQYF,TGTGCCACCGGGACTAGCGGGAGTAGGGGAGAGACCCAGTACTTC
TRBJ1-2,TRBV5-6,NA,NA,CASSLAGAGLGGGYTF,TGTGCCAGCAGCTTGGCCGGAGCCGGGCTTGGAGGGGGCTACACCTTC
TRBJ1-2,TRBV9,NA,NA,CASSVEAAANYGYTF,TGTGCCAGCAGCGTAGAAGCCGCTGCTAACTATGGCTACACCTTC
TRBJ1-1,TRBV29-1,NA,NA,CSGSGHLNTEAFF,TGCAGCGGATCGGGACATCTAAACACTGAAGCTTTCTTT
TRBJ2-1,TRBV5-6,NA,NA,CASSPGVDEQFF,TGTGCCAGCAGCCCAGGGGTCGATGAGCAGTTCTTC
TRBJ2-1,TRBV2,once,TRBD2,CASSEAIRRGGGFF,TGTGCCAGCAGTGAAGCTATAAGGCGGGGGGGCGGGTTCTTC
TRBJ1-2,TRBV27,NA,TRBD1,CASSPGTGGGYTF,TGTGCCAGCAGTCCCGGGACAGGGGGTGGCTACACCTTC
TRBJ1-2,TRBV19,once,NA,CASSIDGYGYTF,TGTGCCAGTAGTATAGACGGCTATGGCTACACCTTC
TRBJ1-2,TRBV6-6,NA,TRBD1,CASSSSTGEQGYTF,TGTGCCAGCAGTTCGTCTACAGGGGAACAAGGCTACACCTTC
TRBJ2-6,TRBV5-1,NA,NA,CASSLAISSGANVLTF,TGCGCCAGCAGCTTGGCCATCAGCTCTGGGGCCAACGTCCTGACTTTC
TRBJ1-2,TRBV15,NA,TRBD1,CATSRGDSLTPGGYTF,TGTGCCACCAGCAGGGGGGACAGCCTAACCCCGGGAGGCTACACCTTC
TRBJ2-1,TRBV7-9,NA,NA,CASSLGGGLGNEQFF,TGTGCCAGCAGCTTAGGGGGGGGCCTAGGAAATGAGCAGTTCTTC
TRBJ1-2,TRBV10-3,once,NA,CAISELSGARYGYTF,TGTGCCATCAGTGAGTTGTCAGGGGCGCGGTATGGCTACACCTTC
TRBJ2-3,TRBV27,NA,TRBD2,CASSFFFGASGKGDTQYF,TGTGCCAGCAGTTTCTTCTTCGGGGCTAGCGGGAAGGGAGATACGCAGTATTTT
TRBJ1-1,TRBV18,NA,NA,CASSPIGLENTEAFF,TGTGCCAGCTCACCAATCGGCCTAGAGAACACTGAAGCTTTCTTT
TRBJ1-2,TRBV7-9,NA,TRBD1,CASSLASAGGANYGYTF,TGTGCCAGCAGCTTAGCCTCTGCAGGGGGAGCTAACTATGGCTACACCTTC
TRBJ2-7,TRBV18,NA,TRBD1,CASSPTTGAYEQYF,TGTGCCAGCTCACCTACGACAGGGGCCTACGAGCAGTACTTC
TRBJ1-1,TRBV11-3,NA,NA,CASSPQGPSGTEAFF,TGTGCCAGCAGCCCACAGGGTCCCTCGGGGACTGAAGCTTTCTTT
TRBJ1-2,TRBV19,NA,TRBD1,CASSPRQGQRPGYTF,TGTGCCAGTAGTCCTCGTCAGGGACAGAGGCCTGGCTACACCTTC
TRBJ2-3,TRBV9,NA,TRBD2,CASSPEWVAGPRGGTQYF,TGTGCCAGCAGCCCAGAGTGGGTGGCAGGCCCCCGGGGGGGTACGCAGTATTTT
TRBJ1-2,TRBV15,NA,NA,CATSRERGSYGYTF,TGTGCCACCAGCAGAGAAAGGGGAAGCTATGGCTACACCTTC
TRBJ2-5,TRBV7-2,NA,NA,CASSLEAGESETQYF,TGTGCCAGCAGCTTAGAAGCAGGGGAGTCGGAGACCCAGTACTTC
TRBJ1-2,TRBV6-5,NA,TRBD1,CASSYSEGAWGYTF,TGTGCCAGCAGTTACTCGGAGGGGGCTTGGGGCTACACCTTC
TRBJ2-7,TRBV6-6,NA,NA,CASSYSRDPKREYF,TGTGCCAGCAGTTACTCGAGAGATCCCAAACGGGAGTACTTC
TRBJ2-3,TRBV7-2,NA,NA,CASSPGLYTQYF,TGTGCCAGCAGCCCGGGACTTTATACGCAGTATTTT
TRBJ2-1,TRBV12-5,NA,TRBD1,CASGPGQGGNEQFF,TGTGCTAGTGGACCGGGACAGGGGGGGAATGAGCAGTTCTTC
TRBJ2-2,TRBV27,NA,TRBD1,CASSSGTGWAGELFF,TGTGCCAGCAGTTCGGGGACAGGGTGGGCCGGGGAGCTGTTTTTT
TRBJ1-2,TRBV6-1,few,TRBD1,CASSEMTGGYNYGYTF,TGTGCCAGCAGTGAAATGACAGGGGGATATAACTATGGCTACACCTTC
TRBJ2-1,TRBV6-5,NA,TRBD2,CASSYSGSGGDNEQFF,TGTGCCAGCAGTTACTCTGGTAGCGGGGGGGACAATGAGCAGTTCTTC
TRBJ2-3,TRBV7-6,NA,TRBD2,CASSLRAGGSDTQYF,TGTGCCAGCAGCCTAAGAGCGGGGGGCTCAGATACGCAGTATTTT
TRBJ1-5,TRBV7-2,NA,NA,CASSQAPGTNQPQHF,TGTGCCAGCAGCCAGGCCCCCGGAACTAATCAGCCCCAGCATTTT
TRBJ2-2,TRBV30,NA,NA,CAWSVLQAGELFF,TGTGCCTGGAGTGTATTACAAGCCGGGGAGCTGTTTTTT
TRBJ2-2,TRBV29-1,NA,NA,CSVQRNTGELFF,TGCAGCGTACAGAGGAACACCGGGGAGCTGTTTTTT
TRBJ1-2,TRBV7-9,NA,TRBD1,CSSSARLQGLGRGDYGYTF,TGTTCCAGCAGCGCCAGACTACAGGGGTTGGGGCGCGGGGACTATGGCTACACCTTC
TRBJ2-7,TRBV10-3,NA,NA,CAISEGHNYEQYF,TGTGCCATCAGTGAAGGACATAACTACGAGCAGTACTTC
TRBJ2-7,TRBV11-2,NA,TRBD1,CASSFDLKGQGDEQYF,TGTGCCAGCAGCTTTGACCTTAAGGGACAGGGGGACGAGCAGTACTTC
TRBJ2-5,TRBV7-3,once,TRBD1,CASSHGTGVQETQYF,TGTGCCAGCAGCCATGGGACAGGCGTACAAGAGACCCAGTACTTC
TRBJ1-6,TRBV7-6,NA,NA,CASSLGSSYNSPLHF,TGTGCCAGCAGCCTCGGGAGCTCCTATAATTCACCCCTCCACTTT